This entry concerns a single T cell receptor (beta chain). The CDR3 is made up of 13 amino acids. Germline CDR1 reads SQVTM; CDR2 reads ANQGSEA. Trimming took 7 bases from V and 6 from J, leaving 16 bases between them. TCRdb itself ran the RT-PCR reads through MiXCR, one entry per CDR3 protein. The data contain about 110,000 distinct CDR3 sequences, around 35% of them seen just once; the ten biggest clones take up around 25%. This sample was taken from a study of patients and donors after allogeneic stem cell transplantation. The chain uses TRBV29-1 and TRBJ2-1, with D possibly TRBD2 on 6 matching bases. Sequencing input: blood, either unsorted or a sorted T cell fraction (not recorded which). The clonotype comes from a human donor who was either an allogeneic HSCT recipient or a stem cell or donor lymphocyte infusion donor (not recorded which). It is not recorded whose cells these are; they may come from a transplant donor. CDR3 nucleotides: TGCAGCGCCGGGACTCGCAATTCCAATGAGCAGTTCTTC. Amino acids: CSAGTRNSNEQFF.